This T cell receptor beta chain was captured in a study of blood T cell repertoires in COVID-19. This clone showed up just once. V was pared by 7 bases and J by 9 bases, with 10 bases of the junction left unmatched. This CDR3 spans 15 amino acids. CDR1 is SNHLY and CDR2 is FYNNEI in the germline V gene. As processed by the authors: The assay estimated nucleated cells by amplifying reference gene primers. Here immunoSEQ multiplex PCR was the method, and the copy in TCRdb shows in-frame clones only, minus some. V, J and clone size reflect that table, while D and trimming were determined from the DNA. The sample has 150,000 to 200,000 clones, 85% seen once.

The chain uses TRBV2 and TRBJ2-1, with 12 bases that match TRBD2. Sequenced material: peripheral blood. The receptor's source is a woman aged 45-59 years with COVID-19, enrolled during active disease. CDR3 DNA sequence: TGTGCCAGCAATCTAGCGGGGGGGCCCTCGATTGAGCAGTTCTTC. Encoded protein: CASNLAGGPSIEQFF.